This TCR beta chain was retrieved from a study of T-cell memory formation after mild COVID-19. Study in general: Clusters were largely donor specific.

This clonotype was detected many times. This CDR3 has 12 residues. The V gene's germline CDR1 is MNHNY and CDR2 SVGAGI (reference sequence). Trimming took 10 bases from V and 3 from J, leaving 12 bases between them. TCRdb reprocessed the 5' RACE reads with MiXCR, giving one entry per CDR3 protein. The sample consists of 250,000 to 300,000 distinct CDR3 sequences, 15% to 20% of them appearing once. The source of this sequence is a young man who had mild COVID-19 (a few samples of this study predate the infection). Cell type and time point are not known. The V gene is TRBV6-6, the J gene TRBJ1-1; no clear D. What was sequenced was PBMCs or a T cell subset sorted from them (not recorded which). The CDR3 protein is CATGRGYTEAFF. CDR3 DNA sequence: TGTGCCACCGGGCGGGGATACACTGAAGCTTTCTTT.